Presented here are 29 T cell receptor beta chains from one specimen sequenced in a study of T cell changes during pregnancy in multiple sclerosis. Sequencing was performed with immunoSEQ multiplex PCR; in TCRdb, only in-frame clones are kept and a portion is missing. The repertoire holds about 60,000 clones, with approximately 91% as singletons. The specimen was peripheral blood, collected in the second trimester of pregnancy. The receptors were sampled from a female donor with multiple sclerosis, enrolled in a pregnancy study.

The CDR3 loop is CASSTSGPLDYGYTF. The CDR3 DNA follows: TGTGCCAGCAGTACATCTGGGCCACTGGACTATGGCTACACCTTC. The chain employs TRBV28 and TRBJ1-2; D remains ambiguous. This CDR3 spans 15 amino acids. V was clipped by 5 bases and J by 3 bases, with 16 bases between them. Germline CDR1 MDHEN, CDR2 SYDVKM.

This chain connects TRBV5-1 to TRBJ1-6; TRBD1 agrees at 9 bases. The germline V gene has CDR1 SGHRS and CDR2 YFSETQ. With V trimmed by 5 bases and J by 8 bases, 8 bases remained unmatched. CDR3 length: 15 residues. CDR3 bases: TGCGCCAGCAGGCCGGGGACAGGGAGCGATTCACCCCTCCACTTT. Translated, it gives CASRPGTGSDSPLHF. Full variable domain (remainder filled in from reference TRBV5-1 and TRBJ1-6): KAGVTQTPRYLIKTRGQQVTLSCSPISGHRSVSWYQQTPGQGLQFLFEYFSETQRNKGNFPGRFSGRQFSNSRSEMNVSTLELGDSALYLCASRPGTGSDSPLHFGNGTRLTVT.

The chain combines TRBV9 with TRBJ1-2; weak D call: TRBD1 (5 bases). Germline V gene sequence: CDR1 SGDLS, CDR2 YYNGEE. CDR3 length: 16 amino acids. The V end was cut by 3 bases, the J end by 6 bases, with 21 bases between. CDR3 protein: CASSAQRGQHINGYTF. In DNA, the CDR3 is TGTGCCAGCAGCGCGCAAAGGGGTCAGCATATTAATGGCTACACCTTC.

The CDR3 DNA is TGTGCCAGTACGGGACTGGTCCCTGACAATGAGCAGTTCTTC. Protein sequence: CASTGLVPDNEQFF. This sequence joins TRBV19 and TRBJ2-1; tentatively, D is TRBD2 (6 bases). Germline V lookup: CDR1 LNHDA, CDR2 SQIVND (reference sequence). Trimming shortened V by 7 bases and J by 5 bases, and 15 bases separated the two germline ends. The CDR3 has 14 residues.

This clone has more than one count but fewer than ten. CDR3 bases: TGCGCCAGCAGCCAGGGCTTCTCCTACGAGCAGTACTTC. Translating it yields CASSQGFSYEQYF. The V call is TRBV4-3, the J call TRBJ2-7, with D unresolved. The ends were cut back, 3 bases at V and 0 bases at J, with 6 bases in the middle. Per germline, CDR1 LGHNA and CDR2 YSLEER. There are 13 residues in the CDR3.

In its sample, this clone was seen a few times. The same CDR3 arises from other DNA sequences in this sample as well. The chain is built from TRBV5-1 and TRBJ1-2; 10 bases fit TRBD1. Germline V CDR1 and CDR2: SGHRS, YFSETQ. V was clipped by 4 bases and J by 8 bases; unmatched bases: 8. This CDR3 contains 14 residues. Here the CDR3 reads CASSPSGQGSGYTF. CDR3 nucleotide sequence: TGCGCCAGCAGCCCGTCGGGACAGGGGTCAGGCTACACCTTC. The full variable domain, its missing parts supplied by reference TRBV5-1 and TRBJ1-2, is KAGVTQTPRYLIKTRGQQVTLSCSPISGHRSVSWYQQTPGQGLQFLFEYFSETQRNKGNFPGRFSGRQFSNSRSEMNVSTLELGDSALYLCASSPSGQGSGYTFGSGTRLTVV.

Written as DNA, the CDR3 is TGTGCCAGCAGCTTAGCCCAGGGGATAATAGCTGGAAACACCATATATTTT. As protein: CASSLAQGIIAGNTIYF. V and J are TRBV7-9 and TRBJ1-3, with D possibly TRBD1 on 6 matching bases. V dropped 0 bases and J dropped 2 bases, with 14 bases sitting between them. This CDR3 has 17 residues. Germline lookup yields CDR1 SEHNR and CDR2 FQNEAQ (reference sequence).

The CDR3 sequence: CASSSATGEDTEAFF. The CDR3 DNA follows: TGTGCCAGCAGCTCTGCGACGGGAGAAGACACTGAAGCTTTCTTT. The rearrangement joins TRBV5-4 to TRBJ1-1; D call uncertain. The CDR3 loop spans 15 amino acids. Between the trimmed V and J ends, which lost 3 bases and 3 bases, there was a span of 15 bases. CDR1 and CDR2 (germline): SGHNT, YYREEE (reference sequence).

The chain links TRBV2 to TRBJ1-4; 9 bases agree with TRBD1. Trimming at V came to 7 bases and at J to 8 bases, leaving 8 bases not matched to a gene. The CDR3 runs to 14 residues. The germline V gene encodes CDR1 SNHLY and CDR2 FYNNEI. The CDR3 DNA sequence: TGTGCCAGCACCGAGGACAGGGGTTTAGAAAAACTGTTTTTT. Its translation is CASTEDRGLEKLFF. Using reference TRBV2 and TRBJ1-4 for the parts outside the CDR3, the full variable domain is EPEVTQTPSHQVTQMGQEVILRCVPISNHLYFYWYRQILGQKVEFLVSFYNNEISEKSEIFDDQFSVERPDGSNFTLKIRSTKLEDSAMYFCASTEDRGLEKLFFGSGTQLSVL.

The CDR3 spells CASSSQGPGQPQHF. The CDR3 region has the DNA TGTGCCAGCAGTTCCCAGGGTCCAGGTCAGCCCCAGCATTTT. The chain joins TRBV27 to TRBJ1-5; maybe TRBD1 (5 bases). This CDR3 is built from 14 residues. V was clipped by 4 bases and J by 6 bases, with 13 bases between them. CDR1 is MNHEY and CDR2 is SMNVEV in the germline V gene (reference sequence).

The V gene is TRBV5-1, the J gene TRBJ1-2; 7 bases fit TRBD1. The CDR3 is 15 residues long. V lost 3 bases to trimming and J lost 4 bases; unmatched junction nucleotides: 9. Germline CDR1 and CDR2: SGHRS and YFSETQ. In nucleotides, the CDR3 is TGCGCCAGCAGCTCGGGACAGACATCGGGCTATGGCTACACCTTC. Translating gives CASSSGQTSGYGYTF.

This rearrangement joins TRBV4-1 to TRBJ2-7, with D tentatively TRBD2 (6 bases). The CDR3 has 16 amino acids. Trimming took 4 bases from V and 3 from J, leaving 19 bases between them. CDR1 MGHRA and CDR2 YSYEKL come from the germline V gene. CDR3 loop: CASSPRIGTSGYEQYF. The CDR3 DNA follows: TGCGCCAGCAGCCCCCGAATAGGGACTTCAGGCTACGAGCAGTACTTC.

The CDR3 DNA follows: TGTGCCAGCAGCCCAGGGCCCCAGCAGCCCCAGCATTTT. It specifies CASSPGPQQPQHF. This chain joins TRBV5-6 and TRBJ1-5; maybe TRBD1 (5 bases). CDR1 is SGHDT and CDR2 is YYEEEE in the germline V gene. The CDR3 has 13 amino acids. Trimming pared 4 bases from V and 7 bases from J, leaving 12 bases between.

The rearrangement uses TRBV7-2 and TRBJ2-5, with 14 bases identical to TRBD2. Germline V CDR1 and CDR2: SGHTA, FQGNSA. V lost 5 bases and J lost 2; bases outside the gene matches: 4. The CDR3 is 16 amino acids. DNA for the CDR3: TGTGCCAGCAGCCAGGGACTAGCGGGGGAGCAAGAGACCCAGTACTTC. This translates into CASSQGLAGEQETQYF.

This sequence joins TRBV5-6 and TRBJ1-1, with D uncertain. Germline CDR1 and CDR2: SGHDT and YYEEEE. V shed 2 bases and J shed 5 bases, with 16 bases lying between them. The length of the CDR3 is 15 residues. The CDR3 DNA reads as TGTGCCAGCAGCTTAAAAGTAGTGAGAGCGACTGAAGCTTTCTTT. Encoded protein: CASSLKVVRATEAFF.

The rearrangement joins TRBV7-9 to TRBJ2-2; tentatively, D is TRBD2 (5 bases). CDR1 is SEHNR and CDR2 is FQNEAQ in the germline V gene (reference sequence). The CDR3 covers 14 residues. V gave up 2 bases and J gave up 5 bases, with 9 bases separating them. In DNA, the CDR3 is TGTGCCAGCAGCTTAAGAGGCGGGACCGGGGAGCTGTTTTTT. Protein: CASSLRGGTGELFF.

In its sample, this clone was seen once. The rearrangement uses TRBV15 and TRBJ1-2; no clear D gene. The germline V gene encodes CDR1 LNHNV and CDR2 YYDKDF (reference sequence). V was shortened by 1 base and J by 2 bases, with 8 bases between the two germline ends. The CDR3 has 14 residues. The CDR3 sequence: CATSRGSKNYGYTF. CDR3 in DNA: TGTGCCACCAGCAGAGGTTCAAAAAACTATGGCTACACCTTC. Supplemented by reference TRBV15 and TRBJ1-2, the full variable domain reads DAMVIQNPRYQVTQFGKPVTLSCSQTLNHNVMYWYQQKSSQAPKLLFHYYDKDFNNEADTPDNFQSRRPNTSFCFLDIRSPGLGDTAMYLCATSRGSKNYGYTFGSGTRLTVV.

The gene calls are TRBV6-5 and TRBJ1-1; the match to TRBD1 covers 9 bases. The CDR3 loop spans 14 amino acids. Looked up from germline, CDR1 is MNHEY and CDR2 is SVGAGI. V lost 5 bases and J lost 1; bases outside the gene matches: 2. The CDR3 DNA is TGTGCCAGCAGTCGGACAGGGGCGAACACTGAAGCTTTCTTT. It translates to CASSRTGANTEAFF.

This sequence joins TRBV5-1 and TRBJ2-3, with D perhaps matching TRBD1 (6 bases). This CDR3 region has 15 residues. The germline V gene has CDR1 SGHRS and CDR2 YFSETQ. V lost 4 bases and J lost 0, with 12 bases in between. CDR3 in DNA: TGCGCCAGCAGCCGGGGACAAATTAGCACAGATACGCAGTATTTT. This encodes CASSRGQISTDTQYF.

The chain uses TRBV11-2 and TRBJ1-4; possible D gene TRBD1, 6 bases. CDR1 and CDR2 (germline): SGHAT, FQNNGV. The CDR3 is made up of 16 amino acids. With 2 bases removed from V and 5 bases from J, the gap between germline ends came to 15 bases. The CDR3 nucleotides read TGTGCCAGCAGCTTAAATACGGGACAAGAAAATGAAAAACTGTTTTTT. As protein: CASSLNTGQENEKLFF. Full variable domain (missing parts from reference TRBV11-2 and TRBJ1-4): EAGVAQSPRYKIIEKRQSVAFWCNPISGHATLYWYQQILGQGPKLLIQFQNNGVVDDSQLPKDRFSAERLKGVDSTLKIQPAKLEDSAVYLCASSLNTGQENEKLFFGSGTQLSVL.

This chain uses TRBV5-1 with TRBJ2-5, with D possibly TRBD2 on 7 matching bases. V shed 4 bases and J shed 5 bases, with 21 bases lying between them. The CDR3 has 16 residues. Germline V gene data show CDR1 as SGHRS and CDR2 as YFSETQ. Here the CDR3 DNA reads TGCGCCAGCAGCGGGGGCCTGGGGGGGACAATCGAGACCCAGTACTTC. The encoded protein is CASSGGLGGTIETQYF.

V and J are TRBV9 and TRBJ1-1; TRBD1 agrees at 7 bases. The J segment lost 4 bases and the V segment lost 4 bases, leaving 10 bases of the junction unmatched. CDR3 size: 15 residues. Germline V gene lookup returns CDR1 SGDLS and CDR2 YYNGEE. The CDR3 DNA sequence: TGTGCCAGCAGCTCTCAGGGGGAGTTGGTCACTGAAGCTTTCTTT. Its translation is CASSSQGELVTEAFF.

The V and J genes are TRBV7-2 and TRBJ2-7; 8 nucleotides match TRBD2. Germline values: CDR1 SGHTA, CDR2 FQGNSA. CDR3 length: 16 amino acids. Germline trimming cut 1 base from V and 3 bases from J; bases unmatched to any gene: 8. The DNA of the CDR3 is TGTGCCAGCAGCTTAGGACCCGGGGGGGAAGGCTACGAGCAGTACTTC. This sequence encodes CASSLGPGGEGYEQYF.

The chain combines TRBV6-5 with TRBJ1-3; 9 bases fit TRBD1. The CDR3 is 15 amino acids. With V trimmed by 4 bases and J by 2 bases, 3 bases remained unmatched. Germline values: CDR1 MNHEY, CDR2 SVGAGI. The CDR3: CASSLTGGTGNTIYF. CDR3 nucleotide sequence: TGTGCCAGCAGTTTGACAGGGGGAACTGGAAACACCATATATTTT.

The genes are TRBV21-1 and TRBJ2-2; TRBD2 reflects the table's D call only, with no check against the DNA. TRBV21-1 is assigned pseudogene status. This CDR3 has 14 residues. The CDR3 coding sequence is TGTGCCAGCAGCACCCACTCGAACCCAGGGGAGCTGTTTTTT. It specifies CASSTHSNPGELFF.

The rearrangement uses TRBV19 and TRBJ1-3, with D possibly matching TRBD1 (6 bases). Per the germline V gene, CDR1 is LNHDA and CDR2 is SQIVND (reference sequence). This CDR3 spans 17 amino acids. The ends were cut back, 10 bases at V and 4 bases at J, with 26 bases in the middle. The CDR3 is CATNGRGGRGEGNTIYF. CDR3 bases: TGTGCCACGAACGGGAGGGGGGGTAGGGGTGAAGGAAACACCATATATTTT. Variable domain in full (rest from reference TRBV19 and TRBJ1-3): DGGITQSPKYLFRKEGQNVTLSCEQNLNHDAMYWYRQDPGQGLRLIYYSQIVNDFQKGDIAEGYSVSREKKESFPLTVTSAQKNPTAFYLCATNGRGGRGEGNTIYFGEGSWLTVV.

This chain joins TRBV7-2 and TRBJ1-6; 8 bases agree with TRBD1. CDR3 length: 14 amino acids. V lost 6 bases, J lost 9 bases, and 7 bases stayed unmatched. Germline V gene lookup returns CDR1 SGHTA and CDR2 FQGNSA. This CDR3 is CASSYPGGSSPLHF. CDR3 bases: TGTGCCAGCAGTTATCCAGGGGGCTCTTCACCCCTCCACTTT.

The chain uses TRBV4-1 and TRBJ2-5; D perhaps matches TRBD1 (6 bases). CDR3 size: 17 residues. Germline V gene data show CDR1 as MGHRA and CDR2 as YSYEKL. V lost 4 bases and J 1 base, leaving 19 bases between the germline ends. DNA of the CDR3: TGCGCCAGCAGCCCGACGACAGGCCGAAGGGGCCAAGAGACCCAGTACTTC. Translating it yields CASSPTTGRRGQETQYF.

This clone has just one count. V and J are TRBV27 and TRBJ2-1, with a tentative D call TRBD2 (6 bases). Trimming stripped 2 bases from V and 5 bases from J, with 10 bases between. This CDR3 has 14 amino acids. CDR1 is MNHEY, CDR2 SMNVEV, per germline (reference sequence). CDR3 in amino acids: CASSLHGGNNEQFF. For the CDR3, the DNA is TGTGCCAGCAGTTTACACGGGGGAAACAATGAGCAGTTCTTC.